This entry lists 26 T cell receptor beta chains sequenced from one sample in a study of cytomegalovirus exposure and HLA in healthy donors. PCR primers comprised 60 Vbeta and 13 Jbeta primers. Sequenced by immunoSEQ multiplex PCR; TCRdb stores in-frame clones only, minus some. The table shows some 150,000 clones, with approximately 78% occurring only once. Sequencing was done on a sample of PBMCs. The receptors come from a man between 18 and 29 years old in good health and CMV-seropositive.

CDR3 sequence: CASTSAGQDGTEAFF. The CDR3 DNA is TGTGCCAGCACCTCTGCCGGACAGGATGGCACTGAAGCTTTCTTT. The chain carries TRBV28 and TRBJ1-1; 7 bases map to TRBD1. V shed 7 bases, J shed 4 bases, and the junction held 12 bases outside the gene matches. From germline, CDR1 is MDHEN and CDR2 SYDVKM. The CDR3 totals 15 residues. Together with reference TRBV28 and TRBJ1-1, the CDR3 gives the full variable domain: DVKVTQSSRYLVKRTGEKVFLECVQDMDHENMFWYRQDPGLGLRLIYFSYDVKMKEKGDIPEGYSVSREKKERFSLILESASTNQTSMYLCASTSAGQDGTEAFFGQGTRLTVV.

This rearrangement joins TRBV27 to TRBJ1-1; 8 bases match TRBD1. The CDR3 covers 14 residues. The ends lost 5 bases at V and 6 bases at J; junction bases unmatched: 8. Germline CDR1 MNHEY, CDR2 SMNVEV (reference sequence). CDR3 coding DNA: TGTGCCAGCAGTACGGGACAGGCGTCTGCTGAAGCTTTCTTT. Its translation: CASSTGQASAEAFF.

This chain connects TRBV29-1 to TRBJ2-7; the match to TRBD1 covers 9 bases. V was clipped by 2 bases and J by 0 bases; unmatched bases: 5. Germline CDR1 reads SQVTM; CDR2 reads ANQGSEA. This CDR3 has 15 residues. In nucleotides, the CDR3 is TGCAGCGTTGAAACCCCGGGACAGGGCTCCTACGAGCAGTACTTC. Encoded protein: CSVETPGQGSYEQYF.

This clone was found a few times. This chain links TRBV6-5 with TRBJ2-1; a possible D gene is TRBD2 (5 bases). The V gene lost 6 bases and the J gene lost 9 bases, with 18 bases spanning the gap. This CDR3 has 14 residues. The germline V gene encodes CDR1 MNHEY and CDR2 SVGAGI. The CDR3 sequence is CASSRRLERVEQFF. Here the CDR3 DNA reads TGTGCCAGCAGCCGACGGCTAGAGAGGGTTGAGCAGTTCTTC.

The genes are TRBV6-6 and TRBJ2-3; the D is unclear. Per germline, CDR1 MNHNY and CDR2 SVGAGI (reference sequence). Trimming stripped 6 bases from V and 4 bases from J, with 8 bases between. The CDR3 is 12 amino acids. This CDR3 reads CASSKAPDTQYF. In DNA form, the CDR3 reads TGTGCCAGCAGCAAAGCTCCAGATACGCAGTATTTT.

This chain uses TRBV5-1 with TRBJ2-2; 7 bases map to TRBD1. Per germline, CDR1 SGHRS and CDR2 YFSETQ. The V gene end was trimmed by 0 bases and the J gene end by 7 bases; junction bases not matched to a gene: 9. CDR3 length: 16 residues. This CDR3 reads CASSLEVDRAGGELFF. CDR3 in DNA: TGCGCCAGCAGCTTGGAGGTTGACAGGGCAGGCGGGGAGCTGTTTTTT.

This clone was detected only a few times. The genes are TRBV6-1 and TRBJ1-1; tentative D call: TRBD1 (6 bases). Germline V gene lookup returns CDR1 MNHNS and CDR2 SASEGT. The CDR3 is made up of 15 amino acids. Trimming cost V 4 bases and J 4 bases, with 16 bases left between them. The CDR3 loop reads CASSGTQGRSTEAFF. The CDR3 nucleotides are TGTGCCAGCAGTGGAACACAGGGTAGGTCCACTGAAGCTTTCTTT.

The rearrangement joins TRBV27 to TRBJ2-5; TRBD2 aligns across 7 bases. Trimming removed 5 bases from V and 1 base from J; junction bases left unmatched: 16. Germline CDR1 and CDR2: MNHEY and SMNVEV (reference sequence). The CDR3 sequence is 18 residues long. The CDR3 nucleotides read TGTGCCAGCAGTCCCCTAATAAACCCTAGCGGAAGCCAAGAGACCCAGTACTTC. This translates into CASSPLINPSGSQETQYF.

The CDR3 loop is CASSQVRTYEQYF. In DNA form, the CDR3 reads TGTGCCAGCAGCCAAGTGAGGACCTACGAGCAGTACTTC. The rearrangement uses TRBV14 and TRBJ2-7; D is ambiguous. With 1 base removed from V and 2 bases from J, the gap between germline ends came to 6 bases. From germline, CDR1 is SGHDN and CDR2 FVKESK. The CDR3 totals 13 residues.

The CDR3 reads CASSLLQGSDTQYF. The CDR3 region has the DNA TGTGCCAGCTCACTCTTACAGGGGTCAGATACGCAGTATTTT. The chain is built from TRBV18 and TRBJ2-3; TRBD1 aligns across 7 bases. V lost 4 bases and J lost 4; bases outside the gene matches: 5. In germline, CDR1 is KGHSH, CDR2 LQKENI. CDR3 size: 14 residues.

The V call is TRBV29-1, the J call TRBJ2-7; TRBD2 might be the D (6 bases). Germline V gene data show CDR1 as SQVTM and CDR2 as ANQGSEA. V was shortened by 4 bases and J by 4 bases, with 14 bases between the two germline ends. CDR3 length equals 13 residues. DNA of the CDR3: TGCAGCGTTGTCCTACGGAGGGGTTACGAGCAGTACTTC. Translating gives CSVVLRRGYEQYF.

The chain combines TRBV6-6 with TRBJ2-7, with D perhaps TRBD1 (6 bases). Deletions cut 4 bases from V and 0 bases from J, with 13 bases between. CDR3 length: 15 amino acids. Germline CDR1 reads MNHNY; CDR2 reads SVGAGI (reference sequence). This CDR3 is CASSSPTGSSYEQYF. The DNA of the CDR3 is TGTGCCAGCAGTTCCCCGACAGGAAGCTCCTACGAGCAGTACTTC.

The rearrangement links TRBV5-1 to TRBJ1-4; D remains ambiguous. This CDR3 is built from 13 residues. The V end was cut by 9 bases, the J end by 2 bases, with 11 bases between. CDR1 is SGHRS, CDR2 YFSETQ, per germline. CDR3 in amino acids: CATAQATNEKLFF. CDR3 in DNA: TGCGCCACCGCGCAAGCGACTAATGAAAAACTGTTTTTT.

J is TRBJ1-1 and V is TRBV7-9, with D tentatively TRBD1 (6 bases). Trimming removed 5 bases at V and 5 bases at J, with 27 bases between. This CDR3 region has 18 residues. Germline V lookup: CDR1 SEHNR, CDR2 FQNEAQ (reference sequence). The chain's CDR3 is CASSPLPTGTSEGTEAFF. CDR3 nucleotides: TGTGCCAGCAGCCCCCTCCCGACAGGAACCTCAGAGGGTACTGAAGCTTTCTTT.

V is TRBV13 and J is TRBJ2-1; 10 bases fit TRBD2. The J segment lost 1 base and the V segment lost 5 bases, leaving 5 bases of the junction unmatched. CDR1 and CDR2 (germline): PRHDT, FYEKMQ (reference sequence). There are 16 residues in the CDR3. The CDR3 DNA reads TGTGCCAGCAGCATCTCGACTAGCGGGTCCTACAATGAGCAGTTCTTC. Its protein is CASSISTSGSYNEQFF.

The chain uses TRBV5-5 and TRBJ1-1; TRBD1 is a possible D gene (5 bases). Germline V gene sequence: CDR1 SGHKS, CDR2 YYEKEE (reference sequence). V was clipped by 0 bases and J by 3 bases, with 12 bases between them. The CDR3 consists of 15 residues. CDR3 DNA: TGTGCCAGCAGCTTGGCAGGGTTAGGGTACACTGAAGCTTTCTTT. Translating it yields CASSLAGLGYTEAFF.

This clone was counted only a few times. The chain joins TRBV2 to TRBJ1-3; D perhaps matches TRBD1 (6 bases). Trimming cost V 6 bases and J 0 bases, with 18 bases left between them. The CDR3 totals 17 residues. The V gene's germline CDR1 is SNHLY and CDR2 FYNNEI. CDR3 DNA sequence: TGTGCCAGCAGGGATACCAGGGGCGCAACCTCTGGAAACACCATATATTTT. Translated, it gives CASRDTRGATSGNTIYF.

This chain joins TRBV5-1 and TRBJ2-2; 7 bases align to TRBD2. The germline gives CDR1 SGHRS, CDR2 YFSETQ. V was pared by 3 bases and J by 5 bases, with 1 base of the junction left unmatched. CDR3 length: 13 residues. The CDR3 DNA reads TGCGCCAGCAGCTGGGAGGGTACCGGGGAGCTGTTTTTT. Translation: CASSWEGTGELFF.

This clone came up once. The chain joins TRBV7-3 to TRBJ2-7, with TRBD2 as a possible D gene (6 bases). The CDR3 has 15 amino acids. V lost 5 bases to trimming and J lost 5 bases, with 19 bases between them. Germline V gene sequence: CDR1 SGHTA, CDR2 FQGTGA. CDR3 amino acids: CASSPQPGLRNEQYF. The CDR3 nucleotides are TGTGCCAGCAGCCCACAACCGGGACTGAGGAACGAGCAGTACTTC. Together with reference TRBV7-3 and TRBJ2-7, the CDR3 gives the full variable domain: GAGVSQTPSNKVTEKGKYVELRCDPISGHTALYWYRQSLGQGPEFLIYFQGTGAADDSGLPNDRFFAVRPEGSVSTLKIQRTERGDSAVYLCASSPQPGLRNEQYFGPGTRLTVT.

The rearrangement joins TRBV19 to TRBJ2-2; 15 nucleotides line up with TRBD2. Germline V gene data show CDR1 as LNHDA and CDR2 as SQIVND (reference sequence). The CDR3 is 19 amino acids. V lost 7 bases and J lost 5; bases outside the gene matches: 14. CDR3 coding DNA: TGTGCCAGTAACGTCCTTGGACTAGCGGGAGGGCGGGGTACCGGGGAGCTGTTTTTT. This sequence encodes CASNVLGLAGGRGTGELFF. The whole variable domain, filled in from reference TRBV19 and TRBJ2-2, reads DGGITQSPKYLFRKEGQNVTLSCEQNLNHDAMYWYRQDPGQGLRLIYYSQIVNDFQKGDIAEGYSVSREKKESFPLTVTSAQKNPTAFYLCASNVLGLAGGRGTGELFFGEGSRLTVL.

The chain is built from TRBV5-1 and TRBJ1-4; D possibly corresponds to TRBD1 (5 bases). Per the germline V gene, CDR1 is SGHRS and CDR2 is YFSETQ. The V end lost 1 base, the J end lost 5 bases, and 9 bases lay between the germline ends. The CDR3 covers 14 residues. The CDR3 sequence: CASSLTGWNEKLFF. DNA for the CDR3: TGCGCCAGCAGCTTGACAGGTTGGAATGAAAAACTGTTTTTT. The full variable domain, with the rest looked up from reference TRBV5-1 and TRBJ1-4, is KAGVTQTPRYLIKTRGQQVTLSCSPISGHRSVSWYQQTPGQGLQFLFEYFSETQRNKGNFPGRFSGRQFSNSRSEMNVSTLELGDSALYLCASSLTGWNEKLFFGSGTQLSVL.

The CDR3, as DNA: TGTGCCAGCGGGACAAATCAGCCCCAGCATTTT. Its translation: CASGTNQPQHF. V usage is TRBV6-5 and J usage is TRBJ1-5, with D perhaps matching TRBD1 (6 bases). The CDR3 runs to 11 residues. The ends were cut back, 8 bases at V and 4 bases at J, with 6 bases in the middle. CDR1 is MNHEY and CDR2 is SVGAGI in the germline V gene.

This clone appeared once. J is TRBJ1-2 and V is TRBV5-6; no clear D gene. CDR3 length: 14 amino acids. The germline V and J ends were trimmed by 3 bases and 2 bases, with 11 bases remaining between them. Germline CDR1 and CDR2: SGHDT and YYEEEE. CDR3 amino acids: CASSSGIRNYGYTF. CDR3 DNA: TGTGCCAGCAGCTCCGGGATCAGGAACTATGGCTACACCTTC. Based on the CDR3 plus reference TRBV5-6 and TRBJ1-2, the full variable domain is DAGVTQSPTHLIKTRGQQVTLRCSPKSGHDTVSWYQQALGQGPQFIFQYYEEEERQRGNFPDRFSGHQFPNYSSELNVNALLLGDSALYLCASSSGIRNYGYTFGSGTRLTVV.

CDR3 protein: CASSFKAGDYNEQFF. The CDR3 bases are TGCGCCAGCAGCTTTAAAGCGGGAGACTACAATGAGCAGTTCTTC. The V call is TRBV5-1, the J call TRBJ2-1; 8 bases align to TRBD2. The CDR3 consists of 15 residues. V gave up 2 bases and J gave up 3 bases; unmatched junction bases: 4. Germline-derived CDR1 and CDR2 are SGHRS and YFSETQ.

The chain carries TRBV25-1 and TRBJ2-5; D is perhaps TRBD2 (5 bases). The CDR3 runs to 14 residues. The germline V gene encodes CDR1 MGHDK and CDR2 SYGVNS. V lost 2 bases, J lost 5 bases, and 12 bases lay in between. The CDR3 bases are TGTGCCAGCAGTGAACGACGGGGTTTGGAGACCCAGTACTTC. Protein sequence: CASSERRGLETQYF.

The chain joins TRBV28 to TRBJ1-5; TRBD1 agrees at 7 bases. V shed 2 bases and J 11 bases; nucleotides not matched to a gene: 9. The CDR3 runs 14 residues. Per germline, CDR1 MDHEN and CDR2 SYDVKM. CDR3 in DNA: TGTGCCAGCAGTTTAGGAAACAGGGGCAGGACCCAGCATTTT. This encodes CASSLGNRGRTQHF.